The T cell receptor beta chain under discussion was sequenced for a study of blood T cells in healthy people across ages. General observations from the study: Percentage of naive T cells showed a strong correlation with TCR beta diversity. Estimated diversity, derived from one million T cells, was regarded as an underestimate.

Then a second PCR, running about 7 to 11 cycles, was carried out with a sample-barcoded 5' primer and a J-beta primer mix. TCRdb re-called the 5' RACE reads through MiXCR, storing one row per CDR3 protein. The sample shows 1,300,000 or so distinct CDR3 sequences, around 55% of them seen only once. Researchers isolated at least 6 million PBMCs per sample. Notes on this clonotype: Antigen: not known.

Between the trimmed V and J ends, which lost 6 bases and 2 bases, there was a span of 14 bases. This CDR3 contains 13 residues. Germline CDR1 is SQVTM and CDR2 is ANQGSEA. This TCR derives from a man in his late teens or twenties in good health. The chain employs TRBV29-1 and TRBJ2-7, with D possibly being TRBD1 or TRBD2 (5 bases each). Sample: blood. CDR3 sequence reads: CSVRETATYEQYF. CDR3 sequence (DNA): TGCAGCGTAAGGGAGACAGCTACCTACGAGCAGTACTTC.